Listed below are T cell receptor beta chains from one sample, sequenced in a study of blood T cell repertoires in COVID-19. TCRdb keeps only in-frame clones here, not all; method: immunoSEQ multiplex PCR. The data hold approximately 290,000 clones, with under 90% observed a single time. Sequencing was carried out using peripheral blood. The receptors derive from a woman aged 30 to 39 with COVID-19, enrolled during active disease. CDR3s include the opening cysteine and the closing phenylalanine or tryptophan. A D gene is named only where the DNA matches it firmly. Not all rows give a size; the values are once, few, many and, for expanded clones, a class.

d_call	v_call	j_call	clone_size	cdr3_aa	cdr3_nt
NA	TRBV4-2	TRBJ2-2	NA	CASRKDSAGELFF	TGTGCCAGCAGAAAGGACTCGGCCGGGGAGCTGTTTTTT
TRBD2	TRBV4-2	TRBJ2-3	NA	CASSQDVGGGVPSTDTQYF	TGTGCCAGCAGCCAAGATGTCGGCGGGGGGGTCCCTAGCACAGATACGCAGTATTTT
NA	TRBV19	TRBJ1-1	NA	CASSPGGGRTEAFF	TGTGCCAGTAGTCCCGGGGGAGGGCGGACTGAAGCTTTCTTT
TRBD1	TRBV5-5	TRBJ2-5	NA	CASSLTGGPSQETQYF	TGTGCCAGCAGCCTGACAGGGGGCCCCAGCCAAGAGACCCAGTACTTC
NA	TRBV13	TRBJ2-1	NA	CASSSYNEQFF	TGTGCCAGCAGCTCTTACAATGAGCAGTTCTTC
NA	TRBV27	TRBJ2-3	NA	CASSPSRDTQYF	TGTGCCAGCAGCCCCTCGAGGGATACGCAGTATTTT
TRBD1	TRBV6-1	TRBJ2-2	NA	CASSEFDRGIQTGELFF	TGTGCCAGCAGTGAATTTGACAGGGGAATTCAAACCGGGGAGCTGTTTTTT
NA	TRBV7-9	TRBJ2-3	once	CASRRTEVDTQYF	TGTGCCAGCCGGAGGACAGAAGTAGATACGCAGTATTTT
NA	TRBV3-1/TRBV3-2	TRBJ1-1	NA	CASSQGPTEAFF	TGTGCCAGCAGCCAAGGGCCCACTGAAGCTTTCTTT
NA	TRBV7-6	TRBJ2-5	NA	CASSLVWGVETQYF	TGTGCCAGCAGCTTAGTCTGGGGGGTGGAGACCCAGTACTTC
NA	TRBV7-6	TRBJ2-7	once	CASSRQSTYERQYF	TGTGCCAGCAGCCGACAGAGTACCTACGAGCGGCAGTACTTC
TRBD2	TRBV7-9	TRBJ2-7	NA	CASSRSGGYEQYF	TGTGCCAGCAGCCGGAGCGGGGGGTACGAGCAGTACTTC
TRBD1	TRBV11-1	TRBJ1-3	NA	CASSRRGQGTGNTIYF	TGTGCCAGCAGCCGACGGGGACAGGGAACTGGAAACACCATATATTTT
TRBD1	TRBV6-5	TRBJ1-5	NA	CASRSGTGRAQPQHF	TGTGCCAGCAGAAGCGGGACAGGGAGGGCTCAGCCCCAGCATTTT
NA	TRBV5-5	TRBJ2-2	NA	CASSLGQLQTGELFF	TGTGCCAGCAGTTTAGGACAGCTCCAGACCGGGGAGCTGTTTTTT
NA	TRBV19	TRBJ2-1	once	CASRPRPFRDEQFF	TGTGCCAGTAGACCCCGCCCATTTCGCGATGAGCAGTTCTTC
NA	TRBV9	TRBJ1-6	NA	CASSVAPGQPSTLHF	TGTGCCAGCAGCGTAGCTCCGGGACAACCGTCTACCCTCCACTTT
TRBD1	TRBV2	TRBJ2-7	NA	CASSEGQGMGYEQYF	TGTGCCAGCAGTGAAGGACAGGGAATGGGGTACGAGCAGTACTTC
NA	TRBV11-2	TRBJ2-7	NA	CASSSDIQSGQYF	TGTGCCAGCAGCTCTGACATCCAGAGCGGGCAGTACTTC
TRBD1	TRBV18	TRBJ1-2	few	CASSLGGQDSYGYTF	TGTGCCAGCTCACTAGGCGGACAGGATTCGTATGGCTACACCTTC
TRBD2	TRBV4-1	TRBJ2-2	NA	CASSQVSLTSGENTGELFF	TGCGCCAGCAGCCAAGTCTCTTTGACTAGCGGGGAGAACACCGGGGAGCTGTTTTTT
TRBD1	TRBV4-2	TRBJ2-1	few	CASSEFGQAEQFF	TGTGCCAGCAGCGAATTTGGACAGGCTGAGCAGTTCTTC
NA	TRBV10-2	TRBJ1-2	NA	CASSDPTGNYGYTF	TGCGCCAGCAGTGACCCGACAGGAAACTATGGCTACACCTTC